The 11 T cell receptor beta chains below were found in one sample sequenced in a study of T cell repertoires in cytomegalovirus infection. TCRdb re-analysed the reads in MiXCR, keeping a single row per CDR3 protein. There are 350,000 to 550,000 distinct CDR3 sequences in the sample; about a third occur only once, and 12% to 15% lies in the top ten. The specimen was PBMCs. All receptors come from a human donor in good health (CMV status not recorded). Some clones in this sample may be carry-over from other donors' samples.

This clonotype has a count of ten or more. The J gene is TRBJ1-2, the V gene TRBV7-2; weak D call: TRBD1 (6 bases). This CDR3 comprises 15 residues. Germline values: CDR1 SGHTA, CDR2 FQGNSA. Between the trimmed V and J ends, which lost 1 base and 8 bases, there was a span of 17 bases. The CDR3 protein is CASSLVVRGRGGYTF. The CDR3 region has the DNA TGTGCCAGCAGCTTAGTCGTTCGGGGGCGCGGAGGCTACACCTTC.

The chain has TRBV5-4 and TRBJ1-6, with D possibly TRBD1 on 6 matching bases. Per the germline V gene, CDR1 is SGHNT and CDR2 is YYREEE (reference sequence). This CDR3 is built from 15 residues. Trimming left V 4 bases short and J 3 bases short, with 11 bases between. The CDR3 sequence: CASSLAGVYNSPLHF. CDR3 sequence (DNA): TGTGCCAGCAGCCTCGCAGGGGTCTATAATTCACCCCTCCACTTT.

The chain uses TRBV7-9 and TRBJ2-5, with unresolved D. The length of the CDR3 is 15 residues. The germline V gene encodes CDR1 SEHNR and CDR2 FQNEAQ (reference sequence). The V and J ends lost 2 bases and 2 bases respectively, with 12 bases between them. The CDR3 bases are TGTGCCAGCAGCTTATTGAGGCAGAAACAAGAGACCCAGTACTTC. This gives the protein CASSLLRQKQETQYF. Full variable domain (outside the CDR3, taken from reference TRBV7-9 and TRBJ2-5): DTGVSQNPRHKITKRGQNVTFRCDPISEHNRLYWYRQTLGQGPEFLTYFQNEAQLEKSRLLSDRFSAERPKGSFSTLEIQRTEQGDSAMYLCASSLLRQKQETQYFGPGTRLLVL.

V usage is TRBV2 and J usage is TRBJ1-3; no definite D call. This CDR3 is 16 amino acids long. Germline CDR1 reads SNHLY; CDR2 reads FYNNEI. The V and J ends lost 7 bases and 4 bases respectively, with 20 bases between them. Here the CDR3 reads CASNSLRVSEGNTIYF. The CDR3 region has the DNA TGTGCCAGCAACTCACTGAGGGTCTCAGAAGGAAACACCATATATTTT.

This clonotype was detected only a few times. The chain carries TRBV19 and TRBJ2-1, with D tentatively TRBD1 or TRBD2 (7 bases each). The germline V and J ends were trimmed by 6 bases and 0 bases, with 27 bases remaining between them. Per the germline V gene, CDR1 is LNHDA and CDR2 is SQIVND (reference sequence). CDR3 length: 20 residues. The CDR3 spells CASSHDRRDYRGSSYNEQFF. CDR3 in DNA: TGTGCCAGTAGCCATGACCGTCGGGACTACAGGGGAAGCTCCTACAATGAGCAGTTCTTC.

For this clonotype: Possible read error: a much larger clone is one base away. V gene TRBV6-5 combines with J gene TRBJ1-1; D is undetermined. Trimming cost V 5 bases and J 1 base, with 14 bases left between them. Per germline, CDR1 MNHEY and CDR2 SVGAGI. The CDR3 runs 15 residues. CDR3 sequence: CASSRIAPRNTEAFF. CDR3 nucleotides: TGTGCCAGCAGTCGGATAGCCCCTAGGAACACTGAAGCTTTCTTT.

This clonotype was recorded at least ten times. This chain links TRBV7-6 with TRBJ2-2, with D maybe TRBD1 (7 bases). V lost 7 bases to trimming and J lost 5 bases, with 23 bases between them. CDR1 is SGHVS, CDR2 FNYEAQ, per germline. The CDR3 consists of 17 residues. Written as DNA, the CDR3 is TGTGCCAGCAACTCTGCCGGAGGGGGCTTTCGAACCGGGGAGCTGTTTTTT. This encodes CASNSAGGGFRTGELFF.

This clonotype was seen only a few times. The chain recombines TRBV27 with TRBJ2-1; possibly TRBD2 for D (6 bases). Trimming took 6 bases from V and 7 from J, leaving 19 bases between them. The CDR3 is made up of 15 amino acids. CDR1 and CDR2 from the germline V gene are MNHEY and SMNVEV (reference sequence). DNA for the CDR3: TGTGCCAGCAGCCGCCGAGGGGTGGCGGGAAATGAGCAGTTCTTC. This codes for CASSRRGVAGNEQFF.

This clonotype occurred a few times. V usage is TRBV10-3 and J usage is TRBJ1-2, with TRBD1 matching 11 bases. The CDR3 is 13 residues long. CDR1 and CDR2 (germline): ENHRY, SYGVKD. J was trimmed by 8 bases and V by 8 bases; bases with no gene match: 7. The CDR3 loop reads CAIGGQGAEGYTF. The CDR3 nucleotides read TGTGCCATCGGTGGACAGGGGGCTGAAGGCTACACCTTC.

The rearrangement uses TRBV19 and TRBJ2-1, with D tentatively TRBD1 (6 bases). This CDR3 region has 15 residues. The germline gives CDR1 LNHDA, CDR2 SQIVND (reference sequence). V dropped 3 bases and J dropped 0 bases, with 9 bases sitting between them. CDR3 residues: CASSIGQNSYNEQFF. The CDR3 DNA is TGTGCCAGTAGTATTGGACAGAACTCCTACAATGAGCAGTTCTTC.

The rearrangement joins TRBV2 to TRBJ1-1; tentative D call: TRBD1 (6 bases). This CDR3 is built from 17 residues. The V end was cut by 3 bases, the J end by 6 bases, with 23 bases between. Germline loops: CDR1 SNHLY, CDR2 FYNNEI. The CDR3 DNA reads TGTGCCAGCAGTGAGCTAGGGGGAGAGGTAAAGGATTCTGAAGCTTTCTTT. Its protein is CASSELGGEVKDSEAFF. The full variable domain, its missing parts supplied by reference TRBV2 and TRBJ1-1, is EPEVTQTPSHQVTQMGQEVILRCVPISNHLYFYWYRQILGQKVEFLVSFYNNEISEKSEIFDDQFSVERPDGSNFTLKIRSTKLEDSAMYFCASSELGGEVKDSEAFFGQGTRLTVV.